This T cell receptor (beta chain) emerged from a study of cytomegalovirus exposure and HLA in healthy donors. Vbeta (60) and Jbeta (13) primers were used in the PCR. Measured with immunoSEQ multiplex PCR; TCRdb has only the in-frame clones, and not every one. The data show 70,000 or so clones, and the top ten clones hold about 5%. Study-level findings and limits: As a later analysis showed, a missense DCLRE1C variant was linked to trimming of TCR beta V- and J-genes. Across donors, presence/absence analyses took sequencing depth to be roughly uniform. The authors enumerated over 150 TCR beta chains as linked to cytomegalovirus.

At the time of sampling, donors were nominally healthy, though unrecorded immune exposures were likely. Details on this clone: Its target is unknown.

The CDR3 runs 15 residues. Germline V lookup: CDR1 SGDLS, CDR2 YYNGEE. Trimming took 0 bases from V and 3 from J, leaving 12 bases between them. The sample consisted of PBMCs. V is TRBV9 and J is TRBJ1-2; no definite D call. This clonotype was sampled from a man in his forties in good health and CMV-seronegative. This chain's CDR3 is CASSVGMGRDYGYTF. The CDR3 coding sequence is TGTGCCAGCAGCGTAGGAATGGGCAGAGACTATGGCTACACCTTC.